These T cell receptor beta chains were read from a single sample in a study of blood T cell dynamics during melanoma immunotherapy. Data came from immunoSEQ multiplex PCR; TCRdb stores just in-frame clones and leaves some out. The table records roughly 15,000 clones, roughly 85% of them present only once. The source material was blood, sampled from a patient treated with checkpoint blockade. Receptors originate from a human donor with melanoma. Each CDR3 is given with its conserved first and last residue. The D gene is left open where the match is weak. The size of a clone is reported for some rows only, either as once, few or many, or as a class for expanded clones.

TRBV5-5	-	-	TRBJ2-5	CASMRAQETQYF	TGTGCCAGCATGCGAGCACAAGAGACCCAGTACTTC
TRBV4-2	-	-	TRBJ1-5	CASSQDTAGYQPQHF	TGTGCCAGCAGCCAAGATACCGCAGGGTACCAGCCCCAGCATTTT
TRBV9	-	-	TRBJ2-7	CASSVSTNPYEQYF	TGTGCCAGCAGCGTATCTACGAACCCCTACGAGCAGTACTTC
TRBV7-9	-	-	TRBJ2-5	CASSNAPTQETQYF	TGTGCCAGCAGCAACGCCCCTACCCAAGAGACCCAGTACTTC
TRBV9	-	-	TRBJ1-6	CASSEGTRNSPLHF	TGTGCCAGCAGCGAGGGGACCCGTAATTCACCCCTCCACTTT
TRBV4-3	-	-	TRBJ2-6	CASSQFDTSGANVLTF	TGCGCCAGCAGCCAATTTGACACCTCTGGGGCCAACGTCCTGACTTTC
TRBV25-1	-	TRBD2	TRBJ2-1	CASREGASGSFF	TGTGCCAGCAGGGAGGGCGCTAGCGGGAGTTTCTTC
TRBV5-4	-	-	TRBJ2-1	CASSFMRNEQFF	TGTGCCAGCAGCTTTATGAGGAATGAGCAGTTCTTC
TRBV4-2	-	-	TRBJ2-3	CASSRQGGEGRTDTQYF	TGTGCCAGCAGCCGTCAAGGGGGGGAGGGCCGCACAGATACGCAGTATTTT
TRBV28	once	-	TRBJ2-7	CASRGKVYEQYF	TGTGCCAGCAGAGGTAAGGTATACGAGCAGTACTTC
TRBV2	-	TRBD2	TRBJ2-2	CASSLSSGNTGELFF	TGTGCCAGCAGTTTGTCTAGCGGTAACACCGGGGAGCTGTTTTTT
TRBV20-1	-	-	TRBJ1-2	CSVWGIYGYTF	TGCAGTGTCTGGGGGATTTATGGCTACACCTTC
TRBV18	-	TRBD2	TRBJ2-2	CASSPRTSTGELFF	TGTGCCAGCTCCCCCCGGACTAGCACCGGGGAGCTGTTTTTT
TRBV7-2	-	-	TRBJ1-5	CASSSLNQPQHF	TGTGCCAGCAGCTCGCTGAATCAGCCCCAGCATTTT
TRBV7-7	-	-	TRBJ2-1	CASSLGSALASEQFF	TGTGCTAGCAGCTTAGGGTCGGCACTAGCTTCTGAGCAGTTCTTC
TRBV7-4	once	TRBD1	TRBJ2-7	CASSLELGQSSSYEQYF	TGTGCCAGCAGCTTAGAACTGGGACAGTCTAGCTCCTACGAGCAGTACTTC
TRBV18	-	TRBD1	TRBJ2-7	CASSPGGQGYEQYF	TGTGCCAGCTCACCCGGGGGACAGGGCTACGAGCAGTACTTC
TRBV19	-	TRBD1	TRBJ2-7	CASSGGQVSYEQYF	TGTGCCAGTAGTGGCGGACAGGTCTCCTACGAGCAGTACTTC
TRBV5-1	-	TRBD1	TRBJ2-5	CASSTGQGAGETQYF	TGCGCCAGCAGCACGGGACAGGGGGCAGGGGAGACCCAGTACTTC
TRBV9	once	TRBD2	TRBJ2-1	CASSVVGLAGYEQFF	TGTGCCAGCAGCGTAGTTGGGCTAGCGGGATATGAGCAGTTCTTC
TRBV19	once	TRBD2	TRBJ2-5	CASSGLVQETQYF	TGTGCCAGTAGCGGACTAGTCCAAGAGACCCAGTACTTC
TRBV11-2	-	TRBD1	TRBJ1-1	CASSLQGGTEAFF	TGTGCCAGCAGCTTGCAGGGGGGTACTGAAGCTTTCTTT
TRBV4-3	few	-	TRBJ1-4	CASSQVGGATNEKLFF	TGCGCCAGCAGCCAAGTAGGAGGGGCAACTAATGAAAAACTGTTTTTT
TRBV7-2	-	TRBD2	TRBJ2-2	CASSPISRAGGSGELFF	TGTGCCAGCAGCCCCATTAGCCGAGCGGGAGGGTCTGGGGAGCTGTTTTTT
TRBV5-1	-	-	TRBJ2-5	CASSFLSRSQRETQYF	TGCGCCAGCAGCTTCCTTTCTAGATCCCAGAGGGAGACCCAGTACTTC
TRBV27	-	-	TRBJ1-1	CASSRTGLNTEAFF	TGTGCCAGCAGTCGGACGGGCCTGAACACTGAAGCTTTCTTT
TRBV11-3	-	TRBD2	TRBJ2-1	CASSLDRAGDSYNEQFF	TGTGCCAGCAGCTTAGATCGGGCGGGAGACTCCTACAATGAGCAGTTCTTC
TRBV7-2	-	-	TRBJ2-5	CASSSHLGETQYF	TGTGCCAGCAGCTCTCACCTCGGGGAGACCCAGTACTTC
TRBV6-6	-	TRBD1	TRBJ1-6	CASTRRTGGDNSPLHF	TGTGCCAGCACCAGAAGAACAGGGGGCGATAATTCACCCCTCCACTTT
TRBV6-5	-	-	TRBJ1-3	CASMVYLGNTIYF	TGTGCCAGCATGGTTTATCTAGGAAACACCATATATTTT
TRBV11-2	-	TRBD2	TRBJ2-7	CASRPTTSGSYEQYF	TGTGCCAGCAGGCCCACAACTAGCGGGAGCTACGAGCAGTACTTC
TRBV15	-	-	TRBJ2-1	CATSRDLSGSSSYNEQFF	TGTGCCACCAGCAGAGATCTTAGCGGATCCTCCTCCTACAATGAGCAGTTCTTC
TRBV6-5	-	-	TRBJ2-1	CASSSPGEQFF	TGTGCCAGCAGTTCCCCAGGGGAGCAGTTCTTC
TRBV5-1	-	-	TRBJ1-5	CASSLVPRNQPQHF	TGCGCCAGCAGCTTGGTGCCTCGGAATCAGCCCCAGCATTTT
TRBV7-2	few	-	TRBJ2-7	CASSPRGYEQYF	TGTGCCAGCAGCCCCAGAGGGTACGAGCAGTACTTC
TRBV7-3	-	-	TRBJ2-3	CASSLTGGTGTDTQYF	TGTGCCAGCAGCTTAACCGGTGGGACTGGCACAGATACGCAGTATTTT